This T cell receptor (beta chain) was sequenced in a study of blood T cell repertoires in COVID-19. Concerning this clone: Distinct nucleotide sequences in the sample also encode this CDR3.

The CDR3 is 11 amino acids. Between the trimmed V and J ends, which lost 0 bases and 3 bases, there was a span of 3 bases. Germline CDR1 reads GTSNPN; CDR2 reads SVGIG (reference sequence). In the source study's methods: Amplification from reference gene primers served as the basis for estimated nucleated cell counts. Generated by immunoSEQ multiplex PCR, the TCRdb table keeps only in-frame clones and is missing some. That table furnishes V, J and clone size, whereas the DNA furnished D and trimming. The sample lists roughly 260,000 clones, more than 75% occurring once. Sample: peripheral blood. The J gene is TRBJ2-7, the V gene TRBV30; no clear D gene. The sequence was obtained from a man between 35 and 55 years old who had recovered from COVID-19. CDR3 protein: CAWSVLYEQYF. CDR3 coding DNA: TGTGCCTGGAGTGTTCTCTACGAGCAGTACTTC.